The text below deals with one T cell receptor (beta chain). Its matching antigen is unknown. Libraries were prepared by immunoSEQ multiplex PCR; TCRdb keeps only in-frame clonotypes and omits some of them. The sample holds 65,000 to 85,000 clones, roughly three quarters seen once. Trimming at V came to 0 bases and at J to 5 bases, leaving 7 bases not matched to a gene. There are 16 residues in the CDR3. The germline CDR1 and CDR2 sequences are MNHEY and SVGAGI. Alongside CTLA-4 blockade with ipilimumab, patients with chemo-refractory metastatic non-small-cell lung cancer received focal radiation. This specimen belongs to a study of radiotherapy plus CTLA-4 blockade in lung cancer. The overall study: Disease control was present in around a third of patients, and objective responses in around 18%.

Study-level results: Alongside interferon-beta, early blood T cell clone dynamics were reportedly the best predictor of response. There was expansion of tumor-derived TCR clones in blood after radiotherapy plus ipilimumab.

The chain carries TRBV6-5 and TRBJ2-3; 8 nucleotides match TRBD1. This receptor was obtained from a human donor with non-small cell lung cancer whose response to radiotherapy plus ipilimumab could not be evaluated. Some clones in this sample may be carry-over from other donors' samples. Sequencing was performed on peripheral blood, taken from a patient treated with radiotherapy plus ipilimumab. CDR3: CASSYSGTGSIDTQYF. CDR3 in DNA: TGTGCCAGCAGTTACTCGGGGACAGGTTCCATAGATACGCAGTATTTT.